This TCR beta chain is drawn from a study of radiation and T cells in renal cell carcinoma. Notes on this clone: Its antigen is unidentified. One end of the junction varies from germline; a read error may be responsible.

The length of the CDR3 is 15 residues. Germline V gene data show CDR1 as SGHTA and CDR2 as FQGNSA. This sample's time point: blood 4 weeks post-SBRT, at nephrectomy. Treatment given: 15 Gy SBRT to primary tumor, nephrectomy 4 weeks later. This renal cell carcinoma was of the clear cell type. Generated by immunoSEQ multiplex PCR, the TCRdb table keeps only in-frame clones and is missing some. In the table there are about 78,000 clones, 80% to 90% of which are singletons. General study findings and limits: Top tumor clonotypes rose in blood 2 weeks post-radiation, then contracted. Baseline intratumoral clonotype presence is unknown without pretreatment biopsies.

The source was blood, collected from a patient whose treatment included radiotherapy and nephrectomy. The chain carries TRBV7-2 and TRBJ2-7; no reliable D call. The sequence was obtained from a woman in her 70s with renal cell carcinoma. The CDR3 bases are TGTGCCAGCGGCTTAGTTTGGGGTGGCTCCTACGAGCAGTACTTC. This gives the protein CASGLVWGGSYEQYF. The full variable domain, rest sourced from reference TRBV7-2 and TRBJ2-7, is GAGVSQSPSNKVTEKGKDVELRCDPISGHTALYWYRQSLGQGLEFLIYFQGNSAPDKSGLPSDRFSAERTGGSVSTLTIQRTQQEDSAVYLCASGLVWGGSYEQYFGPGTRLTVT.